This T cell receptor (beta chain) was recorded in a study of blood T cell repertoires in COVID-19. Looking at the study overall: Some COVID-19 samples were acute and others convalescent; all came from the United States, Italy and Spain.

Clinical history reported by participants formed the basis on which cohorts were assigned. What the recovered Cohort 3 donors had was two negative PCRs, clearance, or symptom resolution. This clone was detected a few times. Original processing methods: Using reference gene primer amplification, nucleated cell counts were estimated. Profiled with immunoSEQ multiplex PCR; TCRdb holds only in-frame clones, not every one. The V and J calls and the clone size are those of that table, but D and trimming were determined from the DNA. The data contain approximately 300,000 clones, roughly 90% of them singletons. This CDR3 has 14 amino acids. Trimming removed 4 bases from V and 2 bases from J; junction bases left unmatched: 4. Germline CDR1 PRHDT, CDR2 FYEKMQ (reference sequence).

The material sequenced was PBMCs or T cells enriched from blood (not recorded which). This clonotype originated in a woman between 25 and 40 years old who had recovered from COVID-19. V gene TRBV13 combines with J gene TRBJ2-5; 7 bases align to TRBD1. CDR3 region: CASSSQTGQETQYF. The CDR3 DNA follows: TGTGCCAGCAGCTCCCAGACAGGGCAAGAGACCCAGTACTTC.